The next 10 T cell receptor beta chains were all read from a single sample in a study of cytomegalovirus exposure and HLA in healthy donors. Vbeta (60) and Jbeta (13) primers were used in the PCR. Repertoires were generated with immunoSEQ multiplex PCR, while TCRdb's copy carries only in-frame clones and drops some. The table lists about 88,000 clones, with around 5% in the top ten. Sequencing input: PBMCs. The receptors were sampled from a girl aged 10 to 17 in good health and CMV-seropositive.

This chain joins TRBV19 and TRBJ1-2, with 8 bases matching TRBD1. Germline V lookup: CDR1 LNHDA, CDR2 SQIVND (reference sequence). J lost 4 bases, V lost 7 bases, and 2 bases had no gene match. The CDR3 runs to 12 residues. The CDR3 region is CASNTGGYGYTF. The CDR3 nucleotides are TGTGCCAGTAATACAGGGGGCTATGGCTACACCTTC.

The chain links TRBV9 to TRBJ1-1; D remains ambiguous. The V end was cut by 0 bases, the J end by 6 bases, with 9 bases between. The CDR3 consists of 13 residues. Germline lookup yields CDR1 SGDLS and CDR2 YYNGEE. The CDR3 sequence is CASSVEASAEAFF. CDR3 DNA: TGTGCCAGCAGCGTAGAGGCAAGCGCTGAAGCTTTCTTT.

This chain connects TRBV7-2 to TRBJ1-1; no clear D. Germline V gene data show CDR1 as SGHTA and CDR2 as FQGNSA. Trimming shortened V by 1 base and J by 3 bases, and 15 bases separated the two germline ends. The CDR3 consists of 16 residues. The CDR3 reads CASSLVKSGGYTEAFF. The CDR3 region has the DNA TGTGCCAGCAGCTTAGTTAAAAGCGGAGGCTACACTGAAGCTTTCTTT.

The rearrangement joins TRBV11-2 to TRBJ2-1, with 14 bases that match TRBD2. With V trimmed by 1 base and J by 3 bases, 8 bases remained unmatched. CDR3 size: 19 residues. Germline V CDR1 and CDR2: SGHAT, FQNNGV. The chain's CDR3 is CASSLVGTSGSVFYNEQFF. The CDR3 bases are TGTGCCAGCAGCTTAGTGGGGACTAGCGGGAGTGTATTCTACAATGAGCAGTTCTTC.

The chain is built from TRBV4-2 and TRBJ2-7; 11 nucleotides align to TRBD1. The CDR3 length is 15 residues. Trimming removed 2 bases from V and 7 bases from J; junction bases left unmatched: 7. Germline CDR1 reads LGHNA; CDR2 reads YNFKEQ. DNA for the CDR3: TGTGCCAGCAGCCAACGTGGACAGGGGGCATGGGAGCAGTACTTC. This gives the protein CASSQRGQGAWEQYF.

The chain has TRBV2 and TRBJ1-6; maybe TRBD1 (5 bases). This CDR3 has 15 residues. Germline CDR1 SNHLY, CDR2 FYNNEI. Trimming removed 3 bases from V and 3 bases from J, with 9 bases in between. CDR3 DNA sequence: TGTGCCAGCAGTGAGGGGCAGGGCTATAATTCACCCCTCCACTTT. The encoded protein is CASSEGQGYNSPLHF. Filled out from reference TRBV2 and TRBJ1-6, the complete variable domain reads EPEVTQTPSHQVTQMGQEVILRCVPISNHLYFYWYRQILGQKVEFLVSFYNNEISEKSEIFDDQFSVERPDGSNFTLKIRSTKLEDSAMYFCASSEGQGYNSPLHFGNGTRLTVT.

J is TRBJ2-5 and V is TRBV2; D unclear. This CDR3 is built from 13 residues. The V gene's germline CDR1 is SNHLY and CDR2 FYNNEI. CDR3 sequence reads: CGALGTHQETQYF. CDR3 DNA: TGTGGGGCCCTGGGTACGCACCAAGAGACCCAGTACTTC.

J is TRBJ2-1 and V is TRBV7-9; TRBD1 agrees at 10 bases. Germline V lookup: CDR1 SEHNR, CDR2 FQNEAQ (reference sequence). This CDR3 is 14 amino acids long. V shed 5 bases, J shed 7 bases, and the junction held 5 bases outside the gene matches. CDR3 sequence (DNA): TGTGCCAGCAGCCCGAGGACAGGGGGGAATGAGCAGTTCTTC. It codes for CASSPRTGGNEQFF.

Comment on this clone: The same CDR3 is also encoded by other DNA sequences in this sample. The J gene is TRBJ2-5, the V gene TRBV2; D gene ambiguous. Trimming removed 3 bases at V and 5 bases at J, with 4 bases between. Germline V gives CDR1 SNHLY, CDR2 FYNNEI. CDR3 length equals 11 residues. This CDR3 reads CASSEEETQYF. The DNA for the CDR3 is TGTGCCAGCAGTGAGGAGGAGACCCAGTACTTC.

This chain connects TRBV28 to TRBJ1-4, with D possibly TRBD1 on 5 matching bases. The CDR3 is 14 amino acids. Trimming removed 3 bases at V and 12 bases at J, with 17 bases between. Germline-derived CDR1 and CDR2 are MDHEN and SYDVKM. This chain's CDR3 is CASSFGFRAEELFF. The CDR3 DNA follows: TGTGCCAGCAGTTTTGGGTTCAGGGCCGAGGAACTGTTTTTT.